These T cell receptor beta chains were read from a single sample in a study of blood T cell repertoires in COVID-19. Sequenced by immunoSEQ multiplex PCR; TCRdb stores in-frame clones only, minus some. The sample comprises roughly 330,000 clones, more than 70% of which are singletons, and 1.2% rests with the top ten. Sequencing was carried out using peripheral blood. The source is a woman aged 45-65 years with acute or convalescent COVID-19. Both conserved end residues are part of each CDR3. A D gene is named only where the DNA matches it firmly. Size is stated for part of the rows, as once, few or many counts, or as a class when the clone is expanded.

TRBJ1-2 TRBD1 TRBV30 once TGTGCCTGGAGTGGACAGGGCTATGGCTACACCTTC CAWSGQGYGYTF
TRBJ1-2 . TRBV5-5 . TGTGCCAGCAGCTCCCCAGCAGGGCTCTATGGCTACACCTTC CASSSPAGLYGYTF
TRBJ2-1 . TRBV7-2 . TGTGCCAGCAGCTTAGTAGGCAGGGGTGAGCAGTTCTTC CASSLVGRGEQFF
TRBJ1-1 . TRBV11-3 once TGTGCCAGCAGCCCTGGGGGGGGGAACTCTGAAGCTTTCTTT CASSPGGGNSEAFF
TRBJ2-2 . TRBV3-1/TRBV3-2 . TGTGCCAGCAGCTCCCAGGGCGGCGGGGAGCTGTTTTTT CASSSQGGGELFF
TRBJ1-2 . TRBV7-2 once TGTGCCAGCAGCTTACAGGGGCCCCAAAGCTCCTATGGCTACACCTTC CASSLQGPQSSYGYTF
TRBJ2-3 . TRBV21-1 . TGTGCCAGCAGCAAGACTAGCGGGAGGGTCTTTACGCTCACAGATACGCAGTATTTT CASSKTSGRVFTLTDTQYF
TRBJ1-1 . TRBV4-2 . TGTGCCAGCAGCCGACCGACACCTAACACTGAAGCTTTCTTT CASSRPTPNTEAFF
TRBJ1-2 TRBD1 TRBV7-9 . TGTGCCAGCAGCGTCACAGGGGGCACTAACTATGGCTACACCTTC CASSVTGGTNYGYTF
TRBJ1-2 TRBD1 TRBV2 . TGTGCCAGCAGACCGCAACAGGGGTACTATGGCTACACCTTC CASRPQQGYYGYTF
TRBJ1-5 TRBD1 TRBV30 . TGTGCCTGGAGCCTGACAGGGGGAAATCAGCCCCAGCATTTT CAWSLTGGNQPQHF
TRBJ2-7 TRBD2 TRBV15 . TGTGCCACCAGCAGGGGGGGGGAGCGGCCCCCCTACGAGCAGTACTTC CATSRGGERPPYEQYF
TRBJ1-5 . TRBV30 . TGTGCCTGGACCAAACAGGGTCAGCCCCAGCATTTT CAWTKQGQPQHF